What follows describes a single T cell receptor beta chain. These data come from a study of blood T cell repertoires in COVID-19. Under the authors' procedure: Reference gene primer amplification gave nucleated cell count estimates. Clones were sequenced by immunoSEQ multiplex PCR, and TCRdb holds only the in-frame ones, with some missing. V, J and clone size derive from that table, while D and trimming were established from the DNA sequence. The sample contains 250,000 to 300,000 clones, around 89% of which appear only once. With V trimmed by 6 bases and J by 4 bases, 8 bases remained unmatched. The CDR3 runs to 15 residues. From germline, CDR1 is MNHEY and CDR2 SVGEGT.

The TCR sequence derives from a woman aged 55-70 years with COVID-19, enrolled during active disease. The sequenced sample consisted of peripheral blood. The chain links TRBV6-2 or TRBV6-3 to TRBJ2-7; the match to TRBD2 covers 11 bases. CDR3 region: CASSLLAGVVYEQYF. The CDR3 DNA sequence: TGTGCCAGCAGCTTACTAGCGGGGGTTGTGTACGAGCAGTACTTC.